The 16 T cell receptor beta chains below all came from one sample that was sequenced in a study of Ad26.COV2.S vaccination and SARS-CoV-2 variants (dated by TCRdb to the early 2020s). The treatment or condition label on this specimen signifies: about 20 received Ad26.COV2.S at low or high dose, single or two shots; several received placebo; per-sample allocation not given. For vaccine and placebo recipients, the sequenced repertoires came from samples collected on day 63 after the first injection. Libraries were prepared through the immunoSEQ multiplex PCR assay. TCRdb holds this immuneACCESS table with in-frame rearrangements only. Some clones are missing; in checked studies, unresolved V genes explain under half, and the rest has no known cause. The sample table contains roughly 380,000 clones; only one count was recorded for 87% of them. Roughly 3.2% of the sample rests with the top ten. Specimen: peripheral blood, collected in a trial of Ad26.COV2.S vaccine versus placebo. The receptors were gathered from a person between 18 and 60 years old who received the Ad26.COV2.S COVID-19 vaccine or a placebo.

The chain has TRBV7-3 and TRBJ2-3; D is undetermined. Trimming removed 5 bases at V and 0 bases at J, with 15 bases between. The CDR3 length is 16 residues. Germline assignment: CDR1 SGHTA and CDR2 FQGTGA. The CDR3 nucleotides read TGTGCCAGCAGCCCCTCTTACACTATTAGCACAGATACGCAGTATTTT. It yields the protein CASSPSYTISTDTQYF.

This chain joins TRBV7-9 and TRBJ2-7; perhaps TRBD1 as D (6 bases). Germline V CDR1 and CDR2: SEHNR, FQNEAQ (reference sequence). The CDR3 sequence is 13 residues long. Trimming cost V 6 bases and J 0 bases, with 9 bases left between them. CDR3 nucleotides: TGTGCCAGCAGTTGGACAGACTCCTACGAGCAGTACTTC. This gives the protein CASSWTDSYEQYF.

V is TRBV5-1 and J is TRBJ1-2; TRBD1 might be the D (5 bases). Germline CDR1 reads SGHRS; CDR2 reads YFSETQ. CDR3 length: 14 amino acids. V gave up 6 bases and J gave up 2 bases, with 14 bases separating them. CDR3 loop: CASNSGGTNYGYTF. The CDR3 DNA reads as TGCGCCAGCAATAGTGGGGGGACCAACTATGGCTACACCTTC.

The chain is built from TRBV9 and TRBJ1-4; D not resolved. The CDR3 runs 16 residues. Germline loops: CDR1 SGDLS, CDR2 YYNGEE. The V gene lost 0 bases and the J gene lost 6 bases, with 15 bases spanning the gap. The DNA for the CDR3 is TGTGCCAGCAGCGTAGGGCAAGACGCAGTGGATGAAAAACTGTTTTTT. Its protein is CASSVGQDAVDEKLFF.

The rearrangement uses TRBV6-6 and TRBJ2-7; the D gene is possibly TRBD2 (5 bases). The CDR3 has 12 amino acids. V was shortened by 8 bases and J by 6 bases, with 14 bases between the two germline ends. Germline V lookup: CDR1 MNHNY, CDR2 SVGAGI (reference sequence). The CDR3, as DNA: TGTGCCAGCCTGTCGGGGAAAAGCGAGCAGTACTTC. Protein product: CASLSGKSEQYF.

This chain links TRBV5-6 with TRBJ2-7, with 7 bases matching TRBD1. J gave up 0 bases and V 3 bases, and 3 bases lay outside the gene matches. The germline V gene encodes CDR1 SGHDT and CDR2 YYEEEE. This CDR3 is 14 amino acids long. CDR3 residues: CASSWGQSSYEQYF. In DNA, the CDR3 is TGTGCCAGCAGCTGGGGACAGAGCTCCTACGAGCAGTACTTC.

The chain employs TRBV7-3 and TRBJ2-3; D remains ambiguous. Germline CDR1 and CDR2: SGHTA and FQGTGA. The CDR3 consists of 14 residues. Deletions cut 1 base from V and 0 bases from J, with 5 bases between. As DNA, the CDR3 is TGTGCCAGCAGCTTAAGTACTAGCACAGATACGCAGTATTTT. This encodes CASSLSTSTDTQYF.

This chain joins TRBV6-4 and TRBJ2-5; D is possibly TRBD1 (6 bases). The germline CDR1 and CDR2 sequences are MRHNA and SNTAGT. This CDR3 comprises 14 residues. Trimming took off 6 bases at V and 4 bases at J, with 15 bases between the two ends. The CDR3 sequence is CASSPLAGAETQYF. The CDR3 bases are TGTGCCAGCAGCCCCCTGGCAGGGGCAGAGACCCAGTACTTC.

This clone was seen more than once but under ten times. V gene TRBV2 combines with J gene TRBJ1-2; D ambiguous. Germline-derived CDR1 and CDR2 are SNHLY and FYNNEI. The CDR3 has 11 residues. V was clipped by 8 bases and J by 4 bases, with 8 bases between them. CDR3 sequence reads: CASEESYGYTF. In nucleotides, the CDR3 is TGTGCCAGCGAGGAGAGCTATGGCTACACCTTC.

The V call is TRBV5-1, the J call TRBJ1-1; D not certain. V gave up 7 bases and J gave up 1 base, with 8 bases separating them. CDR1 is SGHRS and CDR2 is YFSETQ in the germline V gene. The CDR3 sequence is 12 residues long. The DNA for the CDR3 is TGCGCCAGCCGACAAACGAACACTGAAGCTTTCTTT. Translated, it gives CASRQTNTEAFF.

The chain recombines TRBV5-6 with TRBJ1-5, with D hard to call. There are 16 residues in the CDR3. CDR1 and CDR2 from the germline V gene are SGHDT and YYEEEE. V shed 2 bases and J shed 0 bases, with 12 bases lying between them. The CDR3 loop reads CASSFFGGYSNQPQHF. CDR3 sequence (DNA): TGTGCCAGCAGCTTTTTCGGCGGTTATAGCAATCAGCCCCAGCATTTT.

This chain uses TRBV19 with TRBJ1-5; 7 bases align to TRBD1. The CDR3 has 20 amino acids. Looked up from germline, CDR1 is LNHDA and CDR2 is SQIVND (reference sequence). V lost 3 bases to trimming and J lost 0 bases; unmatched junction nucleotides: 17. Here the CDR3 reads CASSMSPMDRTAYSNQPQHF. CDR3 DNA: TGTGCCAGTAGTATGTCCCCGATGGACAGGACCGCTTATAGCAATCAGCCCCAGCATTTT.

This clone came up a few times. V usage is TRBV27 and J usage is TRBJ1-6; TRBD1 agrees at 10 bases. After removal of 5 bases from V and 7 bases from J, the junction contained 5 bases not matched to a gene. CDR1 MNHEY and CDR2 SMNVEV come from the germline V gene (reference sequence). The length of the CDR3 is 15 residues. The CDR3 region has the DNA TGTGCCAGCAGTCCGGGGACAGGGGTCAATTCACCCCTCCACTTT. This translates into CASSPGTGVNSPLHF.

Notes on this clone: This same CDR3 is encoded by further DNA sequences in the sample. The rearrangement links TRBV28 to TRBJ1-4; D call uncertain. Germline V lookup: CDR1 MDHEN, CDR2 SYDVKM. Deletions cut 2 bases from V and 2 bases from J, with 0 bases between. CDR3 length: 12 residues. The CDR3 loop is CASSLTNEKLFF. CDR3 nucleotides: TGTGCCAGCAGTTTAACTAATGAAAAACTGTTTTTT.

The chain couples TRBV6-4 to TRBJ2-2, with D possibly TRBD2 on 5 matching bases. The ends were cut back, 10 bases at V and 2 bases at J, with 14 bases in the middle. This CDR3 is built from 14 residues. Germline values: CDR1 MRHNA, CDR2 SNTAGT. CDR3 nucleotide sequence: TGTGCCACGAGGGCCGGGGTAAACACCGGGGAGCTGTTTTTT. Translated, it gives CATRAGVNTGELFF.

This clone was found once. Compared with germline, one end of the junction differs, possibly owing to a read error. This CDR3 is also generated by other DNA sequences in the sample. Here the CDR3 DNA reads TGTGCCACTCAATGGGGTTGGAGCACTGAAGCCTTCTTT. It encodes CATQWGWSTEAFF. The chain has TRBV7-9 and TRBJ1-1, with no clear D. This CDR3 contains 13 residues. Germline-derived CDR1 and CDR2 are SEHNR and FQNEAQ (reference sequence).